These T cell receptor beta chains were read from a single sample in a study of graft-versus-host responses after intestinal transplantation. Their recognized antigens are unknown. This table comes from immunoSEQ multiplex PCR, and its TCRdb copy is limited to in-frame clones, with some not included. This sample has over 45,000 clones, with more than 80% found just once. Source: unstimulated CD4+ T cells sorted from spleen or lymph node cells, taken before transplant. These receptors were obtained from a human donor who was the organ donor for an intestinal transplant. The CDR3 runs from the conserved cysteine through the conserved F or W. D genes are given only for firm matches. Size tells how often a clone was seen (once, few, many) or the class of an expanded clone, and some rows leave it out.

. | TRBD2 | TRBJ2-3 | TRBV4-2 | CASSQAQSSPALVAGVPDTQYF | TGTGCCAGCAGCCAAGCACAGTCTAGCCCTGCGTTGGTAGCGGGAGTCCCAGATACGCAGTATTTT
. | . | TRBJ2-1 | TRBV5-1 | CASSLRGHLYNEQFF | TGCGCCAGCAGCTTGAGAGGACACCTTTACAATGAGCAGTTCTTC
few | . | TRBJ2-5 | TRBV28 | CASSLSGTLTETQYF | TGTGCCAGCAGTTTATCCGGGACATTAACGGAGACCCAGTACTTC
few | . | TRBJ2-2 | TRBV11-2 | CASRRTSWTGELFF | TGTGCCAGCAGGCGAACTAGCTGGACCGGGGAGCTGTTTTTT
. | TRBD2 | TRBJ2-1 | TRBV2 | CASSSEAGAHEQFF | TGTGCCAGCAGTTCTGAAGCGGGAGCCCATGAGCAGTTCTTC
. | . | TRBJ2-3 | TRBV30 | CAWGTTDTQYF | TGTGCCTGGGGGACTACAGATACGCAGTATTTT
. | . | TRBJ1-3 | TRBV7-2 | CASSNRAGNTIYF | TGTGCCAGCAGCAACAGGGCTGGAAACACCATATATTTT
once | TRBD2 | TRBJ2-5 | TRBV7-6 | CASSLAGRAETQYF | TGTGCCAGCAGCTTAGCGGGGAGGGCAGAGACCCAGTACTTC
. | . | TRBJ1-4 | TRBV7-3 | CASSSGRGALTDEKLFF | TGTGCCAGCAGCTCTGGTCGGGGGGCACTCACTGATGAAAAACTGTTTTTT
. | TRBD2 | TRBJ2-7 | TRBV7-2 | CASSLGGLAGEQYF | TGTGCCAGCAGCTTAGGGGGACTAGCTGGCGAGCAGTACTTC
once | TRBD1 | TRBJ2-3 | TRBV9 | CASSAHDRDTDTQYF | TGTGCCAGCAGCGCCCATGACAGGGACACAGATACGCAGTATTTT
. | . | TRBJ2-1 | TRBV5-5 | CASRVFSGSSYNEQFF | TGTGCCAGCAGAGTATTTAGTGGGAGCTCCTACAATGAGCAGTTCTTC
. | . | TRBJ2-3 | TRBV7-8 | CASSLDPSWADTQYF | TGTGCCAGCAGCTTAGATCCTAGCTGGGCGGATACGCAGTATTTT
. | . | TRBJ1-5 | TRBV19 | CASSIAPNGNQPQHF | TGTGCCAGTAGTATAGCCCCAAATGGCAATCAGCCCCAGCATTTT
. | . | TRBJ1-5 | TRBV6-5 | CASATDRNQPQHF | TGTGCCAGCGCGACAGACAGAAATCAGCCCCAGCATTTT
. | TRBD1 | TRBJ1-4 | TRBV6-5 | CASRDGQGGFEKLFF | TGTGCCAGCAGAGACGGACAGGGAGGATTCGAAAAACTGTTTTTT
. | TRBD1 | TRBJ1-1 | TRBV27 | CASSPRSLPDRDEAFF | TGTGCCAGCAGTCCACGATCTCTACCGGACAGGGATGAAGCTTTCTTT
few | TRBD2 | TRBJ2-1 | TRBV14 | CASSPRQGTSGYNEQFF | TGTGCCAGCAGCCCCCGTCAAGGGACTAGCGGGTACAATGAGCAGTTCTTC
. | . | TRBJ1-2 | TRBV6-1 | CAASAPGYGYTF | TGTGCCGCCTCGGCTCCGGGCTATGGCTACACCTTC
. | . | TRBJ2-3 | TRBV6-5 | CASSPSTTSTDTQYF | TGTGCCAGCAGCCCAAGTACTACTAGCACAGATACGCAGTATTTT
once | . | TRBJ2-1 | TRBV4-3 | CASSQDSLAGEQFF | TGCGCCAGCAGCCAAGATAGTCTAGCTGGTGAGCAGTTCTTC
. | . | TRBJ1-1 | TRBV27 | CASSSSTGRNTEAFF | .
. | . | TRBJ2-1 | TRBV5-1 | CASSLGQYSYNEQFF | TGCGCCAGCAGCTTGGGACAATACTCCTACAATGAGCAGTTCTTC
. | . | TRBJ1-5 | TRBV4-1 | CASSQVLGAVDQPQHF | TGCGCCAGCAGCCAAGTATTGGGGGCAGTAGATCAGCCCCAGCATTTT
. | TRBD1 | TRBJ2-7 | TRBV9 | CASSPWTGDEQYF | TGTGCCAGCAGCCCATGGACAGGGGACGAGCAGTACTTC
. | . | TRBJ2-7 | TRBV10-3 | CAISPATFLRYEQYF | TGTGCCATCAGTCCCGCGACATTTCTCCGATACGAGCAGTACTTC
. | . | TRBJ2-7 | TRBV19 | CASSIQPQGYEQYF | TGTGCCAGTAGTATCCAACCACAGGGTTACGAGCAGTACTTC
. | . | TRBJ2-3 | TRBV7-2 | CASSFEQRGTDTQYF | TGTGCCAGCAGCTTTGAGCAGCGGGGCACAGATACGCAGTATTTT
. | . | TRBJ1-2 | TRBV19 | CASSIPGRTYGYTF | TGTGCCAGTAGTATTCCCGGCAGGACTTATGGCTACACCTTC
. | TRBD2 | TRBJ2-5 | TRBV29-1 | CSVPTSASSKETQYF | TGCAGCGTTCCGACTAGCGCCAGTTCAAAAGAGACCCAGTACTTC
. | . | TRBJ2-3 | TRBV28 | CASSRDNTDTQYF | TGTGCCAGCAGTAGGGACAACACAGATACGCAGTATTTT
. | . | TRBJ2-7 | TRBV28 | CASSFAGDYEQYF | TGTGCCAGCAGTTTTGCAGGGGACTACGAGCAGTACTTC
once | TRBD1 | TRBJ1-2 | TRBV6-4 | CASSYTGGAGYTF | TGTGCCAGCAGTTACACAGGGGGCGCGGGCTACACCTTC
. | . | TRBJ2-7 | TRBV11-2 | CASSWGVSGVEQYF | TGTGCCAGCAGCTGGGGAGTCTCGGGGGTCGAGCAGTACTTC
. | . | TRBJ2-3 | TRBV6-5 | CASSRPGGTDTQYF | TGTGCCAGCAGTCGACCAGGGGGCACAGATACGCAGTATTTT
. | . | TRBJ1-1 | TRBV7-3 | CASSMQGGAEAFF | TGTGCCAGCAGCATGCAGGGAGGGGCTGAAGCTTTCTTT
. | TRBD1 | TRBJ2-7 | TRBV18 | CASSPLQGRYEQYF | TGTGCCAGCTCACCACTACAGGGGCGCTACGAGCAGTACTTC
. | TRBD2 | TRBJ2-5 | TRBV5-1 | CASSLEGREGQETQYF | TGCGCCAGCAGCTTGGAAGGGCGGGAGGGCCAAGAGACCCAGTACTTC
. | . | TRBJ1-5 | TRBV6-5 | CASSYSTAVQPQHF | TGTGCCAGCAGTTACTCGACAGCTGTCCAGCCCCAGCATTTT
. | . | TRBJ2-1 | TRBV9 | CASSVGEPYNEQFF | TGTGCCAGCAGCGTCGGTGAACCCTACAATGAGCAGTTCTTC
. | . | TRBJ2-3 | TRBV5-4 | CASSLTGPDTQYF | TGTGCCAGCAGCTTGACAGGGCCAGATACGCAGTATTTT
. | . | TRBJ2-3 | TRBV7-8 | CASSLRAVDTQYF | TGTGCCAGCAGCTTGCGAGCGGTAGATACGCAGTATTTT
. | TRBD2 | TRBJ2-1 | TRBV5-5 | CASSMTSGTYNEQFF | TGTGCCAGCAGCATGACTAGCGGGACCTACAATGAGCAGTTCTTC
. | . | TRBJ2-1 | TRBV9 | CASSRRDLYNEQFF | TGTGCCAGCAGTCGCCGGGACTTATACAATGAGCAGTTCTTC
. | . | TRBJ1-2 | TRBV28 | CASSLSGDYGYTF | TGTGCCAGCAGTTTATCAGGGGACTATGGCTACACCTTC
. | . | TRBJ2-7 | TRBV7-8 | CASSFEGLTSYEQYF | TGTGCCAGCAGCTTCGAGGGTTTAACCTCCTACGAGCAGTACTTC
. | . | TRBJ1-1 | TRBV5-4 | CASSLFKGALTEAFF | TGTGCCAGCAGCTTGTTTAAAGGGGCTCTCACTGAAGCTTTCTTT
few | . | TRBJ1-4 | TRBV2 | CASRRGDGEKLFF | TGTGCCAGCAGACGGGGAGACGGTGAAAAACTGTTTTTT
once | . | TRBJ2-7 | TRBV29-1 | CSVESGGSYEQYF | TGCAGCGTTGAAAGTGGCGGCTCCTACGAGCAGTACTTC
. | . | TRBJ2-5 | TRBV28 | CASSLSVLQETQYF | TGTGCCAGCAGTTTATCCGTATTACAAGAGACCCAGTACTTC
. | . | TRBJ2-6 | TRBV10-1 | CASSESLRDTVVRWGANVLTF | TGCGCCAGCAGTGAGTCCCTCCGTGACACAGTAGTTCGGTGGGGGGCCAACGTCCTGACTTTC
once | . | TRBJ1-5 | TRBV28 | CASQIMAGNQPQHF | TGTGCCAGCCAAATAATGGCGGGCAATCAGCCCCAGCATTTT
. | . | TRBJ2-5 | TRBV5-6 | CASSLPGGGYQETQYF | TGTGCCAGCAGCTTGCCTGGGGGCGGCTACCAAGAGACCCAGTACTTC
. | TRBD2 | TRBJ2-1 | TRBV9 | CASSPTSAPYNEQFF | TGTGCCAGCAGCCCGACTAGCGCGCCCTACAATGAGCAGTTCTTC
. | . | TRBJ1-4 | TRBV18 | CASSHREIATNEKLFF | TGTGCCAGCTCCCACAGGGAGATTGCAACTAATGAAAAACTGTTTTTT
. | TRBD1 | TRBJ1-2 | TRBV10-3 | CAISAAGTGGAYGYTF | TGTGCCATCAGTGCTGCCGGGACAGGGGGCGCGTATGGCTACACCTTC